This TCR beta chain came from a study of T cells in Graves' hyperthyroidism and ophthalmopathy. Turning to the study itself: The blood sample was taken at first diagnosis, before treatment began. Study results and caveats: Among thyroid clonotypes expanded above 0.001, most also appeared in blood.

About this clonotype itself: Antigen unknown.

There were TCR beta CDR3 regions amplified from RNA transcripts. Using the HTBI primer set, a first-round RT-PCR was run on the TCR CDR3. One entry per CDR3 protein, called by TCRdb with MiXCR from the multiplex PCR reads. The sample has hundreds of thousands of distinct CDR3 sequences, around 15% seen once. Any patient presenting with uncontrolled infection, other autoimmune disease, pregnancy or lactation was left out. PBMCs were collected from a roughly 10 ml volume of fresh peripheral blood. Germline V gene sequence: CDR1 LNHDA, CDR2 SQIVND (reference sequence). The J segment lost 5 bases and the V segment lost 4 bases, leaving 7 bases of the junction unmatched. CDR3 length: 14 residues.

The sample consisted of blood. The J gene is TRBJ2-5, the V gene TRBV19, with TRBD1 identical over 7 bases. This TCR was sampled from a woman aged 40 to 50 with Graves' ophthalmopathy. As DNA, the CDR3 is TGTGCCAGTAGTACGCACAGGGGTTCCGAGACCCAGTACTTC. Translated: CASSTHRGSETQYF.